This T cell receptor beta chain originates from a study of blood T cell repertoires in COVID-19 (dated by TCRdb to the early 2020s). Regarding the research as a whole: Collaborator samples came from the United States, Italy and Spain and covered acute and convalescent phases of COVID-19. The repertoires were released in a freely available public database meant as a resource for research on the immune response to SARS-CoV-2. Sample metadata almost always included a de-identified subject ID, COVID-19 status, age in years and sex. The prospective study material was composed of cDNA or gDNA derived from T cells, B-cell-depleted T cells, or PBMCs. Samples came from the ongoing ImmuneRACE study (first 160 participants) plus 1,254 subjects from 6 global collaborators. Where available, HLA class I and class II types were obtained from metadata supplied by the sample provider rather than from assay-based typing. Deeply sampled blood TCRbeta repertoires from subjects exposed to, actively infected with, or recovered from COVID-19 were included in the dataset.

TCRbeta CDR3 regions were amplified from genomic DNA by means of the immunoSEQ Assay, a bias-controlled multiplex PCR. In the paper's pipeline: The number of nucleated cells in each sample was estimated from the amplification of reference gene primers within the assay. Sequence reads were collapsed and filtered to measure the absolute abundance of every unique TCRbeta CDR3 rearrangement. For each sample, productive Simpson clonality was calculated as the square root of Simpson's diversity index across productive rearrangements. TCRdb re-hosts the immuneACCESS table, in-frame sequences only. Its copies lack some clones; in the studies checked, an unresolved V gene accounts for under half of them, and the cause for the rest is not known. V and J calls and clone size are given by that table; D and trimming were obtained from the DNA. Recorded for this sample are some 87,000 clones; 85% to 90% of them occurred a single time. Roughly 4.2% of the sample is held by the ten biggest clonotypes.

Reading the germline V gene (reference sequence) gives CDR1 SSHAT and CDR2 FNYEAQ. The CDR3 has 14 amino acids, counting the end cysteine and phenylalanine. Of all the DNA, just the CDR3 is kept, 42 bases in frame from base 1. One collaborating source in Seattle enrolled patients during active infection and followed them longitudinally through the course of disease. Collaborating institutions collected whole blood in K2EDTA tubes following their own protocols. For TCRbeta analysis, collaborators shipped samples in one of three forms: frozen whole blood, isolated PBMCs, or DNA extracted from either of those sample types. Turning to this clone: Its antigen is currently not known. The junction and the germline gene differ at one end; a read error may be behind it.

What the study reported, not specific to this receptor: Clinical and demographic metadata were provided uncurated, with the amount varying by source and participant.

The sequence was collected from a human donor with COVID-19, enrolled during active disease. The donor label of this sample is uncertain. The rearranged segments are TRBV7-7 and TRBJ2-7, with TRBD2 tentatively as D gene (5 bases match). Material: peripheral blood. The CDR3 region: CASSFGPGAYEQYF. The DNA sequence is TGTGCTAGCAGCTTCGGGCCCGGGGCCTACGAGCAGTACTTC.